This record concerns one T cell receptor (beta chain) sequence. Its specificity is not known. The assay was immunoSEQ multiplex PCR, and TCRdb's table has in-frame clones only and misses some. The table includes roughly 34,000 clones, 95% to 97% detected once. The data stem from a study of T cells in tuberculosis. Looking at the study overall: In South Africa, adults with active tuberculosis were compared with IGRA-negative and latently infected IGRA-positive adolescents. Study-level points and caveats: The TCR-beta difference was not significant; alpha differences partly reflected length. A GMM-specific repertoire classifier reached approximately 90% accuracy, AUROC 0.90.

J lost 6 bases, V lost 6 bases, and 6 bases had no gene match. Germline loops: CDR1 SNHLY, CDR2 FYNNEI. This CDR3 is built from 13 residues. The V call is TRBV2, the J call TRBJ2-7; 9 nucleotides agree with TRBD1. The origin of this receptor is a donor between 10 and 35 years old with latent tuberculosis or without tuberculosis infection. Sample: PBMCs. The CDR3: CASRGQGTGEQYF. CDR3 DNA: TGTGCCAGCAGAGGACAGGGGACGGGCGAGCAGTACTTC.